This passage covers 5 T cell receptor beta chains from one sample sequenced in a study of cytomegalovirus exposure and HLA in healthy donors. The PCR had 60 Vbeta and 13 Jbeta primers. Some clones are missing from TCRdb's copy, which holds only in-frame ones; the method was immunoSEQ multiplex PCR. Among around 90,000 clones listed, about 79% were seen once. The sample consisted of PBMCs. The receptors here all came from a male donor in good health and CMV-seropositive.

V usage is TRBV5-4 and J usage is TRBJ1-3; 8 bases map to TRBD1. Germline CDR1 and CDR2: SGHNT and YYREEE (reference sequence). The CDR3 consists of 16 residues. V shed 3 bases, J shed 0 bases, and the junction held 5 bases outside the gene matches. In DNA, the CDR3 is TGTGCCAGCAGCTGGGGGACAGGCAGCTCTGGAAACACCATATATTTT. It translates to CASSWGTGSSGNTIYF.

Here the CDR3 reads CASWPGQGVLWYTEAFF. CDR3 coding DNA: TGCGCCAGCTGGCCGGGACAGGGGGTTCTTTGGTACACTGAAGCTTTCTTT. The chain carries TRBV10-2 and TRBJ1-1, with 11 bases that match TRBD1. Germline CDR1 and CDR2: WSHSY and SAAADI. The CDR3 runs to 17 residues. V was pared by 8 bases and J by 3 bases, with 14 bases of the junction left unmatched.

V usage is TRBV21-1 and J usage is TRBJ2-3; the tabulated D call, TRBD2, remains unverified against the DNA. TRBV21-1 is a documented pseudogene. CDR3 length equals 17 residues. This CDR3 is CASSSGLARKSTDTQYF. In nucleotides, the CDR3 is TGTGCCAGCAGCTCGGGACTAGCGCGGAAGAGCACAGATACGCAGTATTTT.

This rearrangement joins TRBV15 to TRBJ1-2; a possible D gene is TRBD1 (5 bases). Germline-derived CDR1 and CDR2 are LNHNV and YYDKDF (reference sequence). The CDR3 runs to 13 residues. V was trimmed by 0 bases and J by 7 bases, leaving 9 bases between them. The CDR3 reads CATSRDRGFGYTF. The DNA of the CDR3 is TGTGCCACCAGCAGAGATCGGGGGTTTGGCTACACCTTC.

The CDR3 DNA reads TGTGCCAGCAGCTACAGCGCAGCGGGCACCGGGGAGCTGTTTTTT. Residues: CASSYSAAGTGELFF. This chain links TRBV7-9 with TRBJ2-2, with D possibly being TRBD2 (6 bases). Deletions cut 4 bases from V and 4 bases from J, with 13 bases between. The CDR3 is made up of 15 amino acids. CDR1 and CDR2 (germline): SEHNR, FQNEAQ (reference sequence).